What follows is one T cell receptor beta chain and its context. The target antigen is unknown. This specimen belongs to a study of cytomegalovirus exposure and HLA in healthy donors. The study, taken as a whole, reports: Evidence from a later analysis indicated that most CMV-associated TCR beta chains looked HLA-restricted.

PCR primers comprised 60 Vbeta and 13 Jbeta primers. In the original analysis: Per a later analysis, the number of unique TCR beta chains was approximately 73 million, of which roughly 10 million were shared. The table came from immunoSEQ multiplex PCR; TCRdb's copy has only in-frame clones and leaves some out. The V and J calls and clone size are taken from that table; D and trimming were inferred from the DNA. The sample lists 93,000 or so clones, around three quarters occurring once. Germline-derived CDR1 and CDR2 are SGHVS and FQNEAQ. The CDR3 spans 15 residues. With V trimmed by 0 bases and J by 2 bases, 2 bases remained unmatched.

The TCR was taken from a woman aged 18-35 years in good health and CMV-seropositive. This rearrangement joins TRBV7-8 to TRBJ2-7, with TRBD1 identical over 9 bases. Sequencing used PBMCs. The CDR3 bases are TGTGCCAGCAGCTTAGCGGGACAGGGAACCTACGAGCAGTACTTC. This encodes CASSLAGQGTYEQYF.